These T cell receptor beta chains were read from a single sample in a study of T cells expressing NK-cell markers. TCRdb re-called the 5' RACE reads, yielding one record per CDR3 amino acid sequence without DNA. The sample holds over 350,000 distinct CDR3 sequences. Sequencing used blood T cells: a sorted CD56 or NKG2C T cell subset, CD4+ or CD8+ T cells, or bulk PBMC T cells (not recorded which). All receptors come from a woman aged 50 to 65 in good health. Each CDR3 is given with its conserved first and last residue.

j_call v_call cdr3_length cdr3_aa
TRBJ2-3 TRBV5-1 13 CASSLSGTDTQYF
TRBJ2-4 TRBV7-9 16 CASSLREREGKNIQYF
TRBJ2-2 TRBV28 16 CASTLGGVFSTGELFF
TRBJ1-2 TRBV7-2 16 CASSLVGQTINYGYTF
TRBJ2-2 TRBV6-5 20 CASSYSLFAAAGRETGELFF
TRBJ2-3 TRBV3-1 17 CASSPPPRGRFIDTQYF
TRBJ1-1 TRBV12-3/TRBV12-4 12 CASSLGGMDAFF
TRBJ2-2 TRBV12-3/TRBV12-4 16 CASSQGVSATAGELFF
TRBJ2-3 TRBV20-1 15 CSASESGLWDDTQYF
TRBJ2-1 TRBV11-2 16 CASSSTDSGSYNEQFF
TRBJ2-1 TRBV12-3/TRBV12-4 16 CASKRVGQSSYNEQFF
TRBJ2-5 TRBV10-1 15 CASSEGQGREETQYF
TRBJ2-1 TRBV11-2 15 CASSFLSGRNNEQFF
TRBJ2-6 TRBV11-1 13 CASGSWGANVLTF
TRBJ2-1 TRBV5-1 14 CASSVTTTYNEQFF
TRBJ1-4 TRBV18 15 CASSPHPTPFEKLFF
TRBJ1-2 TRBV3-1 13 CASSSGGSYGYTF
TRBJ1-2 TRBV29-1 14 CSVEYGIVNYGYTF
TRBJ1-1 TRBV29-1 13 CSVARRENTEAFF
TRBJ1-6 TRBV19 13 CASRPNPNSPLHF
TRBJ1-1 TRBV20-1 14 CSAETRTGITEAFF
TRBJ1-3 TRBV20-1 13 CSASPGISLTIYF
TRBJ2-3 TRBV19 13 CASKGLAVDTQYF
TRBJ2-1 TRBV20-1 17 CSARKGLAEDADHEQFF
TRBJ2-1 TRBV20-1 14 CSAPPSGRGNEQFF
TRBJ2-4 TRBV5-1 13 CASSRQGRNIQYF
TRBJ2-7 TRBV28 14 CATRPGQVLYEQYF
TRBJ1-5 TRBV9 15 CASSAGTGGHQPQHF
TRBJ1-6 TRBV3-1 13 CASSPSAGPNLHF
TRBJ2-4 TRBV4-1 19 CASSQLTGPGTLAKNIQYF
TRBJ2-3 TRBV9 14 CASSVDARTDTQYF